This is a list of T cell receptor beta chains from one sample in a study of human T cells and chemical hapten exposure. Via MiXCR, TCRdb re-called the RACE reads, giving one row per CDR3 protein. This table holds tens of thousands of distinct CDR3 sequences, 13% found once. Sequencing was performed on whole blood, taken in connection with sensitization to the hapten diphenylcyclopropenone (DPC). The receptors shown here come from a woman aged 45-59 years with alopecia areata. Some clones in this sample may be carry-over from other donors' samples. Each CDR3 is given with its conserved first and last residue. Fields, in order: clone size, V gene, D gene, J gene, CDR3 DNA, CDR3 protein. A D gene is named only where the DNA matches it firmly. Clone size is not always given. Where it is, it says once, few, many or a class for expanded clones.

abundance: .
v_gene: TRBV29-1
d_gene: .
j_gene: TRBJ1-4
CDR3nt: TGCAGCGTTTCGGGAGGAGAAAAACTGTTTTTT
CDR3aa: CSVSGGEKLFF

abundance: many
v_gene: TRBV5-1
d_gene: .
j_gene: TRBJ2-1
CDR3nt: TGCGCCAGCAGCTTGTATGAGGGTTTGGGCGAGCAGTTCTTC
CDR3aa: CASSLYEGLGEQFF

abundance: .
v_gene: TRBV13
d_gene: .
j_gene: TRBJ1-3
CDR3nt: TGTGCCAGCAGCTTAGTATCCACGGAAGGAAACACCATATATTTT
CDR3aa: CASSLVSTEGNTIYF

abundance: many
v_gene: TRBV20-1
d_gene: TRBD2
j_gene: TRBJ2-7
CDR3nt: TGCAGTGCCTACGGGACTAGCGGGAACTACGAGCAGTACTTC
CDR3aa: CSAYGTSGNYEQYF

abundance: few
v_gene: TRBV4-1
d_gene: .
j_gene: TRBJ2-7
CDR3nt: TGCGCCAGCAGCCAAGAGGGGCAGTTTCCACCCTACGAGCAGTACTTC
CDR3aa: CASSQEGQFPPYEQYF

abundance: .
v_gene: TRBV7-8
d_gene: .
j_gene: TRBJ1-5
CDR3nt: TGTGCCAGCAGCCGGGTGTATCAGCCCCAGCATTTT
CDR3aa: CASSRVYQPQHF

abundance: .
v_gene: TRBV10-3
d_gene: TRBD1
j_gene: TRBJ1-2
CDR3nt: TGTGCCATCGGACAGACAGGGATCTATGGCTACACCTTC
CDR3aa: CAIGQTGIYGYTF

abundance: once
v_gene: TRBV5-1
d_gene: TRBD2
j_gene: TRBJ2-7
CDR3nt: TGCGCCAGCAGCCGTAGCGGGTCTCCCTACGAGCAGTACTTC
CDR3aa: CASSRSGSPYEQYF

abundance: .
v_gene: TRBV15
d_gene: .
j_gene: TRBJ2-4
CDR3nt: TGTGCCACCAGCAGAGATTGGGGTGTTGAGTACTTC
CDR3aa: CATSRDWGVEYF

abundance: few
v_gene: TRBV12-3/TRBV12-4
d_gene: TRBD1
j_gene: TRBJ1-5
CDR3nt: TGTGCCAGCAGTTTTGCCAGGGGGGCCCATCAGCCCCAGCATTTT
CDR3aa: CASSFARGAHQPQHF

abundance: few
v_gene: TRBV20-1
d_gene: .
j_gene: TRBJ1-1
CDR3nt: TGCAGTGCTAGAGCGGGGCAGGGGAGAACTGAAGCTTTCTTT
CDR3aa: CSARAGQGRTEAFF